This TCR beta chain was captured in a study of blood T cells in healthy people across ages (dated by TCRdb to the mid-2010s). Study-level background: In model experiments, template switching captured about one uniquely barcoded TCR beta cDNA molecule for every two T cells. Donors of different ages were randomly distributed across sequencing lanes to avoid experimental bias. Using deep sequencing normalized with unique cDNA molecular identifiers, the study measured how TCR beta repertoire diversity changes with age. The donors were split into four age groups: young (average around 16 years), middle-aged (39), aged (roughly 68) and long-lived (over 80). The study analyzed two additional independent replicas of 1 million unique cDNA reads from the same blood draw for two donors, one aged 18 to 29 and one aged 80 or older. What the authors observed across the whole study: Because donor CMV infection status was unknown, age-related changes in expanded clonotypes were potentially confounded. A strong correlation was found between observed TCR beta diversity and the percentage of naive T cells measured by flow cytometry. Compared with the aged group, the long-lived group had more naive CD4+ T cells, fewer expanded clones and increased TCR diversity, a pattern suggesting age selection. As age increased, observed TCR beta diversity per million T cells dropped in a roughly linear way, and a significant reduction was already evident by age 40. Total diversity estimates from one million sequenced T cells were considered lower bounds and underestimates. Because profiling used bulk unsorted PBMCs, naive and antigen-experienced compartments could not be compared conclusively.

Reading from cysteine to phenylalanine, the CDR3 counts 14 amino acids. This entry keeps only the CDR3 DNA: 42 bases, framed from base 1. Between the V and J ends, shortened by 4 bases and 5 bases respectively, the junction contains 14 bases. CDR1 SGHTA and CDR2 FQGNSA are derived from the germline V gene. As for this clonotype: Its cognate antigen has yet to be identified. No base quality information exists; no much larger clone differs at one position.

The library was made by 5' RACE. Sequencer: Illumina HiSeq 2500. A second PCR of about 6 to 12 cycles was performed with a sample-barcoded 5' primer and a J-beta primer mix. Each TCR beta cDNA molecule received a unique molecular identifier from a template-switch 5' adaptor carrying 12 random nucleotides. Each sample yielded at least 3 million CDR3-containing paired-end reads. First-strand cDNA synthesis was performed from all RNA using the Mint cDNA synthesis kit, with priming by a TRBC-specific oligonucleotide. All cDNA was treated with uracil-DNA glycosylase and then went through a first 18-cycle PCR with the universal primers M1SS and BC2_uni_R. The paper's data handling went like this. For normalization, 1 million high-quality reads were randomly selected from each sample, with every read carrying a distinct molecular identifier. Instead of being binned into consensus sequences, reads with shared molecular identifiers were discarded. MiTCR, set to a Q25 quality threshold and the strictest error-elimination algorithm, was used for CDR3 identification, clonotype clustering and error correction. A nonparametric unseen species model with Euler transformation was used to estimate lower-bound total TCR beta diversity. TCRdb cleaned the public reads at Q25 with fastp, built clones with MiXCR and kept in-frame beta chains. Each entry is one CDR3 protein sequence, shown with its most common DNA and genes. These V and J calls rely on TCRdb rather than the paper's analysis. For this sample the table gives 1.5 million to 1.9 million distinct CDR3 sequences, of which approximately 43% were detected only once. The top ten clonotypes cover about 4% of the sample.

The donors were about 40 Caucasian individuals from Russia, aged roughly 6 to 100 years, who were systemically healthy. Each donor gave around 9.5 milliliters of peripheral blood, collected into EDTA-treated Vacutainer tubes. Ficoll-Paque density-gradient centrifugation was used to isolate PBMCs, with at least 6 million per sample. Total RNA, at least 6 micrograms per sample, was extracted from PBMCs with Trizol reagent. Naive CD45RAhigh/CD27high T cell percentages were measured by flow cytometry on a PBMC aliquot from every donor. In this chain, TRBV7-2 is recombined with TRBJ1-2; no D gene can be assigned with confidence. Specimen: blood. This TCR was sampled from a young woman in good health. The CDR3 in this case is CASSSDWGNYGYTF. At the DNA level, the sequence is TGTGCCAGCAGCTCCGACTGGGGAAATTATGGCTACACCTTC.